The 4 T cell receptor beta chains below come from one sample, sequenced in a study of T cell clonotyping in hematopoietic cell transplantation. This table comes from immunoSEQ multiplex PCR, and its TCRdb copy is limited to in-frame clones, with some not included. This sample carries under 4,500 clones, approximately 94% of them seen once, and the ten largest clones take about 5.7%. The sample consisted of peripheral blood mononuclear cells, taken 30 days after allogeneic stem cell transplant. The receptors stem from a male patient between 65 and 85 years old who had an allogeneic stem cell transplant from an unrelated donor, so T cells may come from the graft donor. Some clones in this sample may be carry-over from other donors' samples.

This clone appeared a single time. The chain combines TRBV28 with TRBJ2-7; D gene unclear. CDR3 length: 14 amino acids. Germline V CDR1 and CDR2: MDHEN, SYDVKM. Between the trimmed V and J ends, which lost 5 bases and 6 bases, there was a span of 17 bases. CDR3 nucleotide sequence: TGTGCCAGCAGTCCATGGTCCAGAATAAGCGAGCAGTACTTC. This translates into CASSPWSRISEQYF.

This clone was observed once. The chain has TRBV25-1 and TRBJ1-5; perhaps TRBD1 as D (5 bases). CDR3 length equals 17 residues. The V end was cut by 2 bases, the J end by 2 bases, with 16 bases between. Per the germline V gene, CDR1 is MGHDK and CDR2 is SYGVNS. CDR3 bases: TGTGCCAGCAGTGAAGGCGGAGGGGCGCAGGGCAATCAGCCCCAGCATTTT. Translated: CASSEGGGAQGNQPQHF.

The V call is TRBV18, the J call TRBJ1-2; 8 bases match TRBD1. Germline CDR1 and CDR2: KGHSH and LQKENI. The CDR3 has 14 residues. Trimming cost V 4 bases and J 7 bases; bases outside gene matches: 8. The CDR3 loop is CASSLLDRAGGYTF. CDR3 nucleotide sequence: TGTGCCAGCTCACTTCTGGACAGGGCGGGTGGCTACACCTTC.

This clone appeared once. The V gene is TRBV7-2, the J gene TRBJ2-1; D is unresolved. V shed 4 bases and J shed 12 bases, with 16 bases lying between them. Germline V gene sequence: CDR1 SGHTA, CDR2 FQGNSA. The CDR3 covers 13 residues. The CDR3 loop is CASSSRRLTTQFF. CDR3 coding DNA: TGTGCCAGCAGCTCCCGGAGATTGACAACGCAGTTCTTC.